This TCR beta chain appears in the sequencing data of a study of T cell responses to AZD1222 COVID-19 vaccine. Study conclusions and caveats: There were mostly white British donors and more females than males, and clonal diversity was possibly underestimated. Baseline seropositives among AZD1222 recipients totaled only five or six. Nearly half of spike-specific TCRs reportedly target variant regions that are unmutated in the B.1.351 and B.1.1.7 variants. Spike-specific TCR breadth and depth rose after two AZD1222 doses.

For this clone: Antigen specificity is unknown.

This table comes from immunoSEQ multiplex PCR, and its TCRdb copy is limited to in-frame clones, with some not included. This table holds roughly 120,000 clones, approximately 85% found once. The source is an adult in good health. The sample was peripheral blood, taken on day 0 of AZD1222 vaccination.

Here the CDR3 reads CATSRDFVQDGNQPQHF. The CDR3 DNA follows: TGTGCCACCAGCAGAGATTTTGTACAGGACGGCAATCAGCCCCAGCATTTT. V is TRBV15 and J is TRBJ1-5; D possibly corresponds to TRBD1 (5 bases). Looked up from germline, CDR1 is LNHNV and CDR2 is YYDKDF (reference sequence). V was shortened by 0 bases and J by 2 bases, with 14 bases between the two germline ends. The CDR3 length is 17 residues. The variable domain in full, completed from reference TRBV15 and TRBJ1-5, reads DAMVIQNPRYQVTQFGKPVTLSCSQTLNHNVMYWYQQKSSQAPKLLFHYYDKDFNNEADTPDNFQSRRPNTSFCFLDIRSPGLGDTAMYLCATSRDFVQDGNQPQHFGDGTRLSIL.